This T cell receptor (beta chain) was obtained from a study of T cell repertoires in cytomegalovirus infection. Via MiXCR, TCRdb re-called the reads, giving one row per CDR3 protein. Among 150,000 to 200,000 distinct CDR3 sequences listed, 13% to 15% were seen once. Germline-derived CDR1 and CDR2 are SGHVT and SQSDAQ. V gave up 3 bases and J gave up 0 bases, with 9 bases separating them. This CDR3 has 15 amino acids. V is TRBV7-4 and J is TRBJ1-5; D gene ambiguous. The sequenced sample consisted of PBMCs. The source is a human donor in good health (CMV status not recorded). Some clones in this sample may be carry-over from other donors' samples. The CDR3 loop reads CASSFNQFSNQPQHF. Written as DNA, the CDR3 is TGTGCCAGCAGCTTTAACCAGTTTAGCAATCAGCCCCAGCATTTT.